The T cell receptor beta chain described here comes from a study of blood T cell repertoires in COVID-19. The CDR3 has 13 amino acids. Germline loops: CDR1 MGHRA, CDR2 YSYEKL. The V and J ends lost 4 bases and 9 bases, in that order; junction bases with no gene match: 5. This clone was recorded only once. Data came from immunoSEQ multiplex PCR; TCRdb stores just in-frame clones and leaves some out. The sample holds about 410,000 clones; about 90% are singletons and the top ten take about 0.6%. Material: PBMCs or T cells enriched from blood (not recorded which). V gene TRBV4-1 combines with J gene TRBJ2-1; 8 nucleotides match TRBD2. This TCR was recovered from a man younger than 30 who had recovered from COVID-19. The CDR3 bases are TGCGCCAGCAGCCCCGGGGGGGGGACTGAGCAGTTCTTC. Translated, it gives CASSPGGGTEQFF.